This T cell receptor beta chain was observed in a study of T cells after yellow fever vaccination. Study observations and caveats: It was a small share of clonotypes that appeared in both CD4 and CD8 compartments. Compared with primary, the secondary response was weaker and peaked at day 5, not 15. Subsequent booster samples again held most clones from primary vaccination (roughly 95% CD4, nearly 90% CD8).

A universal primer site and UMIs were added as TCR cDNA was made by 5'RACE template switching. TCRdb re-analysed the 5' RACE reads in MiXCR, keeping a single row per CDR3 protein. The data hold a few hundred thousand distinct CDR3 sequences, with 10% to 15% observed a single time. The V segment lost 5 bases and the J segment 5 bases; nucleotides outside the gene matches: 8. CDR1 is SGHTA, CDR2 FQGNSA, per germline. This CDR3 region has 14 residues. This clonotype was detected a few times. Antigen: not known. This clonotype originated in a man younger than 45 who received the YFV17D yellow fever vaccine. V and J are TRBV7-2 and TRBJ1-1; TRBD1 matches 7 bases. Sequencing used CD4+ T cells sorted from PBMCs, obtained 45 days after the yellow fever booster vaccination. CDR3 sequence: CASSILQGRTEAFF. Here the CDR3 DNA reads TGTGCCAGCAGCATTTTACAGGGGAGGACTGAAGCTTTCTTT.